The 14 T cell receptor beta chains in this list originate from one sample, sequenced in a study of blood T cells in healthy people across ages. Then a second PCR, running roughly 7 to 11 cycles, was carried out with a sample-barcoded 5' primer and a J-beta primer mix. TCRdb reprocessed the 5' RACE reads via MiXCR and lists one record per CDR3 protein. This table holds just over 800,000 distinct CDR3 sequences, 55% to 65% found once. Sequenced material: blood. Source of these receptors: a man aged 25-45 years in good health.

This clonotype has just a few counts. The chain couples TRBV27 to TRBJ2-4; the D is unclear. The CDR3 spans 14 residues. Looked up from germline, CDR1 is MNHEY and CDR2 is SMNVEV (reference sequence). V was trimmed by 8 bases and J by 0 bases, leaving 11 bases between them. The CDR3 is CASPPTVAKNIQYF. CDR3 bases: TGTGCCAGCCCCCCGACGGTAGCCAAAAACATTCAGTACTTC.

This sequence joins TRBV7-8 and TRBJ2-1; no firm D call. CDR1 and CDR2 (germline): SGHVS, FQNEAQ. The germline V and J ends were trimmed by 0 bases and 0 bases, with 21 bases remaining between them. The CDR3 covers 20 residues. The CDR3 nucleotides read TGTGCCAGCAGCTTAGCGTGGCACAGTGAGGCTTCTAGCTCCTACAATGAGCAGTTCTTC. This translates into CASSLAWHSEASSSYNEQFF.

This clonotype was seen a handful of times. The V call is TRBV6-6, the J call TRBJ1-5; TRBD1 matches 9 bases. Germline assignment: CDR1 MNHNY and CDR2 SVGAGI (reference sequence). V gave up 0 bases and J gave up 5 bases; unmatched junction bases: 5. This CDR3 is 16 amino acids long. Here the CDR3 DNA reads TGTGCCAGCAGTTACTCCCCGGACAGGGGATATCAGCCCCAGCATTTT. Translation gives CASSYSPDRGYQPQHF.

The chain has TRBV6-1 and TRBJ2-6; perhaps TRBD1 as D (5 bases). Trimming left V 1 base short and J 9 bases short, with 7 bases between. Germline-derived CDR1 and CDR2 are MNHNS and SASEGT. The CDR3 has 13 amino acids. The CDR3 loop reads CASSEGRVNVLTF. CDR3 nucleotide sequence: TGTGCCAGCAGTGAAGGCAGGGTCAACGTCCTGACTTTC.

The chain has TRBV11-3 and TRBJ2-7, with 8 bases lining up with TRBD2. CDR3 length equals 15 residues. Germline V CDR1 and CDR2: SGHNT, YENEEA. The V gene end was trimmed by 4 bases and the J gene end by 6 bases; junction bases not matched to a gene: 11. CDR3 bases: TGTGCCAGCAGCTCATCCACTAGGACTAGCAGCGAGCAGTACTTC. Translating gives CASSSSTRTSSEQYF. Complete variable domain (other parts from reference TRBV11-3 and TRBJ2-7): EAGVVQSPRYKIIEKKQPVAFWCNPISGHNTLYWYLQNLGQGPELLIRYENEEAVDDSQLPKDRFSAERLKGVDSTLKIQPAELGDSAVYLCASSSSTRTSSEQYFGPGTRLTVT.

This clonotype has a handful of counts. The CDR3 region is CASSQRDRRHEQFF. For the CDR3, the DNA is TGTGCCAGCAGCCAGAGGGACAGGCGGCATGAGCAGTTCTTC. The rearrangement joins TRBV7-2 to TRBJ2-1; TRBD1 matches at 8 bases. CDR3 length equals 14 residues. V dropped 5 bases and J dropped 8; count of bases not matched to a gene: 8. CDR1 is SGHTA and CDR2 is FQGNSA in the germline V gene.

The chain links TRBV9 to TRBJ2-1, with TRBD1 matching 12 bases. Per the germline V gene, CDR1 is SGDLS and CDR2 is YYNGEE. The CDR3 sequence is 22 residues long. Unmatched junction bases numbered 19, after V lost 0 bases and J lost 3 bases. CDR3 loop: CASSVGAGGDRGQLTYYNEQFF. The CDR3 DNA is TGTGCCAGCAGCGTAGGGGCAGGGGGGGACAGGGGGCAACTAACCTACTACAATGAGCAGTTCTTC.

The sample holds a few counts of this clonotype. The V call is TRBV27, the J call TRBJ1-1, with D hard to call. The V and J ends lost 5 bases and 1 base respectively, with 8 bases between them. The germline V gene has CDR1 MNHEY and CDR2 SMNVEV (reference sequence). This CDR3 spans 13 amino acids. CDR3 sequence (DNA): TGTGCCAGCAGTGGCCGTGGGAACACTGAAGCTTTCTTT. Residues: CASSGRGNTEAFF.

This chain uses TRBV20-1 with TRBJ2-5, with TRBD1 matching over 8 bases. The CDR3 covers 12 residues. Germline V gene lookup returns CDR1 DFQATT and CDR2 SNEGSKA (reference sequence). V was pared by 6 bases and J by 4 bases, with 4 bases of the junction left unmatched. CDR3 in amino acids: CSATDRGETQYF. CDR3 nucleotides: TGCAGTGCGACCGACAGGGGAGAGACCCAGTACTTC.

This clonotype appeared a few times. This chain links TRBV12-3 or TRBV12-4 with TRBJ2-1; 15 nucleotides agree with TRBD2. This CDR3 has 15 amino acids. The ends lost 5 bases at V and 9 bases at J; junction bases unmatched: 5. The chain's CDR3 is CASSPGLAGGAEQFF. The CDR3, as DNA: TGTGCCAGCAGTCCCGGACTAGCGGGGGGGGCTGAGCAGTTCTTC.

This clonotype was recorded once. The V and J genes are TRBV5-1 and TRBJ1-5, with 9 bases lining up with TRBD1. CDR1 and CDR2 from the germline V gene are SGHRS and YFSETQ. V was clipped by 4 bases and J by 4 bases; unmatched bases: 6. The CDR3 has 15 residues. CDR3 loop: CASSPGQGQNQPQHF. CDR3 DNA: TGCGCCAGCAGCCCGGGACAGGGACAGAATCAGCCCCAGCATTTT.

The chain uses TRBV9 and TRBJ1-5, with D maybe TRBD1 (6 bases). CDR3 length: 14 amino acids. V lost 4 bases and J 7 bases, leaving 15 bases between the germline ends. Germline values: CDR1 SGDLS, CDR2 YYNGEE. The CDR3 here is CASSLRGTGQPQHF. As DNA, the CDR3 is TGTGCCAGCAGCCTCAGGGGAACGGGGCAGCCCCAGCATTTT.

The chain uses TRBV7-2 and TRBJ2-1, with 11 nucleotides matching TRBD2. The CDR3 length is 18 residues. The ends lost 1 base at V and 4 bases at J; junction bases unmatched: 9. Germline V gene data show CDR1 as SGHTA and CDR2 as FQGNSA. CDR3 amino acids: CASSLVSSGGQSYNEQFF. As DNA, the CDR3 is TGTGCCAGCAGCTTAGTTTCTAGCGGGGGGCAGAGTTACAATGAGCAGTTCTTC.

This clonotype was detected a few times. The V call is TRBV7-7, the J call TRBJ2-5; 8 bases are a match to TRBD1. CDR1 SSHAT and CDR2 FNYEAQ come from the germline V gene (reference sequence). V was clipped by 5 bases and J by 2 bases; unmatched bases: 4. The CDR3 has 14 amino acids. The CDR3 reads CASSQGQVQETQYF. The CDR3 DNA sequence: TGTGCCAGCAGCCAGGGACAGGTACAAGAGACCCAGTACTTC.